The entry that follows covers one T cell receptor (beta chain) sequence. This clonotype has at least ten counts. It lacks a known antigen. Base qualities were left out, and no much larger clone turns up one base away. The data originate from a study of T-cell reconstitution after alpha-beta-depleted transplantation in children (TCRdb year 2016). Concerning the study at large: T-cell immune reconstitution after TCRalphabeta/CD19-depleted allogeneic hematopoietic cell transplantation in children was quantitatively tracked in the study by means of TCR repertoire profiling.

The method was PCR. Sequencing was carried out with an Illumina HiSeq 2500. Molecular barcoding was employed in the preparation of TCR libraries, with unique molecular identifiers being used to normalize TCRbeta repertoire quantification. The raw public reads went through TCRdb reprocessing: fastp at Q25, MiXCR clone calling, in-frame beta chains kept. Rows with a matching CDR3 protein are joined into one entry that keeps the most common DNA and genes. In all, the sample holds a few hundred thousand distinct CDR3 sequences, and roughly a tenth of those were seen once. The top ten clones comprise 5% to 5.5% of the sample. Looking up the germline V gene yields CDR1 KGHSH and CDR2 LQKENI. The junction carries 10 bases between V and J, which are trimmed by 1 base and 0 bases respectively. The cysteine opens and the phenylalanine closes a CDR3 of 16 amino acids. Of the read, only the CDR3 DNA is kept; its 48 bases are in frame from base 1.

The receptor was derived from a human donor who donated a stem cell graft to a child with SCID. The chain employs TRBV18 and TRBJ1-3, with no D gene named confidently. This material consisted of PBMCs from the stem cell graft donor, taken from the stem cell graft. The CDR3 has the sequence CASSPLRRNSGNTIYF. The bases are TGTGCCAGCTCACCACTTCGCAGGAACTCTGGAAACACCATATATTTT. With all but the CDR3 taken from the reference TRBV18 and TRBJ1-3 genes, the full variable domain is: NAGVMQNPRHLVRRRGQEARLRCSPMKGHSHVYWYRQLPEEGLKFMVYLQKENIIDESGMPKERFSAEFPKEGPSILRIQQVVRGDSAAYFCASSPLRRNSGNTIYFGEGSWLTVV.